This T cell receptor (beta chain) derives from a study of T cell repertoires in cytomegalovirus infection. About the research overall: CMV infection and matching HLA type were both indicated by public TCR beta signatures. Study findings and constraints: Identification of carriers of CMV plus the relevant HLA was performed using cumulative public TCR beta family frequency.

Ten or more counts support this clonotype. Its antigen is currently unknown. The V and J ends lost 6 bases and 3 bases respectively, with 12 bases between them. The CDR3 runs to 13 residues. CDR1 is MNHNS, CDR2 SASEGT, per germline. TCRdb re-derived calls from the reads in MiXCR, one entry per CDR3 protein. The sample has 110,000 to 150,000 distinct CDR3 sequences; about 6.5% are singletons. The sample taken for sequencing was PBMCs. This TCR was recovered from a human donor in good health (CMV status not recorded). Some clones in this sample may be carry-over from other donors' samples. The chain links TRBV6-1 to TRBJ2-7; the D gene could be TRBD1 or TRBD2 (6 bases each). The CDR3 DNA is TGTGCCAGCAGGGAGGGGGTTATCTACGAGCAGTACTTC. This translates into CASREGVIYEQYF.